The 5 T cell receptor beta chains below come from one sample, sequenced in a study of cytomegalovirus exposure and HLA in healthy donors. The PCR was carried out with 60 Vbeta primers and 13 Jbeta primers. TCRdb's copy holds only in-frame clones and misses some; the assay was immunoSEQ multiplex PCR. The repertoire holds fewer than 65,000 clones, with 65% to 85% as singletons. Sequencing used PBMCs. The receptors stem from a young man in good health and CMV-seronegative.

The V call is TRBV7-2, the J call TRBJ2-3, with D perhaps TRBD1 (5 bases). Between the trimmed V and J ends, which lost 1 base and 6 bases, there was a span of 8 bases. Germline loops: CDR1 SGHTA, CDR2 FQGNSA. This CDR3 has 13 amino acids. CDR3 amino acids: CASSLDRTDTQYF. As DNA, the CDR3 is TGTGCCAGCAGCTTAGACAGGACCGATACGCAGTATTTT.

The chain couples TRBV23-1 to TRBJ2-7; 7 positions match TRBD1. TRBV23-1 is known as an ORF, though its function is uncertain. The CDR3 has 14 amino acids. The junction had 6 bases not matched to a gene; V was cut back by 3 bases and J by 4 bases. CDR3 protein: CASSQASRGYEQYF. The CDR3 DNA reads as TGCGCCAGCAGTCAGGCGTCCAGGGGGTACGAGCAGTACTTC.

This clone was observed a few times. V and J are TRBV4-2 and TRBJ2-6; a possible D gene is TRBD2 (5 bases). Germline V CDR1 and CDR2: LGHNA, YNFKEQ. The CDR3 has 16 residues. The V end lost 0 bases, the J end lost 2 bases, and 8 bases lay between the germline ends. The CDR3 DNA sequence: TGTGCCAGCAGCCAAGATTTCGGGGCTGGGGCCAACGTCCTGACTTTC. This codes for CASSQDFGAGANVLTF.

The J gene is TRBJ2-7, the V gene TRBV5-4, with 9 bases identical to TRBD1. The V segment lost 0 bases and the J segment 5 bases; nucleotides outside the gene matches: 6. The length of the CDR3 is 15 residues. CDR1 and CDR2 (germline): SGHNT, YYREEE (reference sequence). The CDR3 sequence: CASSLVGTGSNEQYF. The DNA of the CDR3 is TGTGCCAGCAGCTTGGTCGGGACAGGGTCCAACGAGCAGTACTTC.

The V and J genes are TRBV4-3 and TRBJ2-7; the D gene is possibly TRBD1 (5 bases). The length of the CDR3 is 16 residues. V was trimmed by 0 bases and J by 2 bases, leaving 14 bases between them. Germline CDR1 reads LGHNA; CDR2 reads YSLEER. CDR3 in DNA: TGCGCCAGCAGCCAAGATATAACAGGCTTTCCCTACGAGCAGTACTTC. It yields the protein CASSQDITGFPYEQYF.